These T cell receptor beta chains were read from a single sample in a study of post-analysis software for immune sequencing data. TCRdb passed the PCR reads through MiXCR, listing each CDR3 protein once. Seen here are 350,000 to 500,000 distinct CDR3 sequences, 39% observed once, and the top ten hold 6.5% to 8%. What was sequenced was blood. Source of these receptors: a girl aged 2-10 years with multiple sclerosis. Both conserved end residues are part of each CDR3. Each record gives: J gene, D gene, clone size, V gene, CDR3 protein, CDR3 DNA. D genes are given only for firm matches. Clone size is shown for a subset of rows, as once, few, many or a class of expanded clone.

TRBJ1-1 NA NA TRBV20-1 CSARDLGTMGAFF TGCAGTGCTAGAGATTTAGGCACGATGGGGGCTTTCTTT
TRBJ1-1 NA NA TRBV7-2 CASSRVSLRSAEAFF TGTGCCAGCAGCAGAGTGAGCCTAAGAAGTGCTGAAGCTTTCTTT
TRBJ1-2 NA few TRBV12-3/TRBV12-4 CASSHRQEHNGYTF TGTGCCAGCAGTCACCGACAGGAGCATAATGGCTACACCTTC
TRBJ2-1 NA few TRBV7-9 CASSTDRATHNEQFF TGTGCCAGCAGCACAGACCGAGCCACACACAATGAGCAGTTCTTC
TRBJ1-5 NA few TRBV9 CASSAEGNSNQPQHF TGTGCCAGCAGCGCCGAGGGAAATAGCAATCAGCCCCAGCATTTT
TRBJ2-1 TRBD1 NA TRBV24-1 CATSERDRGEQFF TGTGCCACCAGTGAGAGGGACAGGGGAGAGCAGTTCTTC
TRBJ2-7 NA few TRBV20-1 CSARDLKGGIEQYF TGCAGTGCTAGAGATCTAAAAGGGGGGATCGAGCAGTACTTC
TRBJ2-7 NA few TRBV11-2 CASSLVAGQYF TGTGCCAGCAGCTTAGTTGCGGGGCAGTACTTC
TRBJ2-7 TRBD1 few TRBV5-1 CASSEQGAPYEQYF TGCGCCAGCAGCGAACAGGGGGCACCCTACGAGCAGTACTTC
TRBJ2-3 TRBD1 few TRBV5-4 CASRPTGVTDTQYF TGTGCCAGCAGACCGACAGGGGTCACAGATACGCAGTATTTT
TRBJ2-1 TRBD2 NA TRBV12-3/TRBV12-4 CASRDGLAGDYNEQFF TGTGCCAGCAGAGATGGACTAGCGGGAGACTACAATGAGCAGTTCTTC
TRBJ2-7 TRBD2 NA TRBV5-1 CASSLARAAGGYEQYF TGCGCCAGCAGCTTGGCCAGGGCAGCGGGAGGCTACGAGCAGTACTTC
TRBJ1-1 NA few TRBV28 CASSSPGIGRNTEAFF TGTGCCAGCAGCTCTCCAGGTATAGGGAGGAACACTGAAGCTTTCTTT
TRBJ2-5 NA NA TRBV2 CASRGRSSIQETQYF TGTGCCAGCCGCGGTCGTTCGTCCATCCAAGAGACCCAGTACTTC
TRBJ2-1 NA few TRBV6-2/TRBV6-3 CASQRPRAPYNEQFF TGTGCCAGCCAGAGGCCCCGGGCCCCCTACAATGAGCAGTTCTTC
TRBJ2-7 NA NA TRBV18 CASSPEGHEQYF TGTGCCAGCTCACCAGAGGGACACGAGCAGTACTTC
TRBJ2-7 NA few TRBV12-3/TRBV12-4 CASSLGRVHEQYF TGTGCCAGCAGTTTAGGCAGGGTCCACGAGCAGTACTTC
TRBJ2-5 NA few TRBV7-9 CASSLGDSFETQYF TGTGCCAGCAGCCTCGGAGACTCTTTTGAGACCCAGTACTTC
TRBJ2-7 NA few TRBV6-5 CASSFASGQTYEQYF TGTGCCAGCAGTTTCGCCTCGGGACAAACCTACGAGCAGTACTTC
TRBJ2-7 TRBD2 few TRBV6-6 CASMLAGGRSEQYF TGTGCCAGCATGTTAGCGGGGGGGAGATCCGAGCAGTACTTC
TRBJ2-1 TRBD2 NA TRBV5-1 CASSLPSASGVNEQFF TGCGCCAGCAGCTTGCCGTCGGCTAGCGGGGTCAATGAGCAGTTCTTC
TRBJ2-3 TRBD2 few TRBV5-5 CASSLRLAGKITDTQYF TGTGCCAGCAGCCTCCGACTAGCGGGGAAGATCACAGATACGCAGTATTTT
TRBJ2-7 NA NA TRBV6-4 CASSPPNEQYF TGTGCCAGCAGTCCTCCCAACGAGCAGTACTTC
TRBJ2-1 NA NA TRBV7-3 CASSSIADNEQFF TGTGCCAGCAGCTCCATAGCGGATAATGAGCAGTTCTTC
TRBJ2-3 TRBD1 NA TRBV29-1 CSGDSSSTDTQYF TGCAGCGGGGACAGCTCTAGCACAGATACGCAGTATTTT
TRBJ2-7 NA NA TRBV20-1 CSFRGTFYEQYF TGCAGTTTCCGGGGCACCTTCTACGAGCAGTACTTC
TRBJ2-7 TRBD1 few TRBV12-3/TRBV12-4 CASSTPDRGGEQYF TGTGCCAGCAGTACCCCGGACAGGGGCGGCGAGCAGTACTTC
TRBJ2-7 NA once TRBV28 CASTLRSYEQYF TGTGCCAGCACCTTAAGGTCCTACGAGCAGTACTTC
TRBJ1-5 NA NA TRBV28 CASSLYPQGLSNQPQHF TGTGCCAGCAGTTTATATCCGCAGGGGTTGAGCAATCAGCCCCAGCATTTT
TRBJ1-1 TRBD1 few TRBV9 CASSVTRDRGEKEAFF TGTGCCAGCAGCGTAACCCGGGACAGGGGCGAAAAGGAAGCTTTCTTT
TRBJ1-2 TRBD1 NA TRBV20-1 CSAREQGVNGYTF TGCAGTGCTAGGGAACAGGGGGTGAATGGCTACACCTTC
TRBJ2-4 NA NA TRBV28 CASSLAGQRTKLLARNIQYF TGTGCCAGCAGTTTAGCGGGACAACGTACGAAGCTACTAGCCAGAAACATTCAGTACTTC
TRBJ2-1 TRBD1 NA TRBV24-1 CATSDPARTGPNEQFF TGTGCCACCAGTGACCCGGCCCGGACAGGACCCAATGAGCAGTTCTTC
TRBJ1-6 TRBD1 NA TRBV6-5 CASSYRGLNSPLHF TGTGCCAGCAGTTACAGGGGGCTTAATTCACCCCTCCACTTT
TRBJ2-1 TRBD2 NA TRBV12-3/TRBV12-4 CASSLSGSGDEQFF TGTGCCAGCAGTTTAAGCGGGAGTGGAGATGAGCAGTTCTTC
TRBJ2-7 NA NA TRBV18 CASSPLARSGKNEQYF TGTGCCAGCTCACCGTTAGCCCGAAGTGGGAAAAACGAGCAGTACTTC
TRBJ2-5 NA NA TRBV4-1 CASSQPPVGLGETQYF TGCGCCAGCAGCCAACCCCCGGTGGGGTTAGGTGAGACCCAGTACTTC
TRBJ2-3 TRBD2 few TRBV6-5 CASSSGGASTDTQYF TGTGCCAGCAGTAGCGGGGGGGCTAGCACAGATACGCAGTATTTT